This note documents a single T cell receptor beta chain sequence. The data belong to a study of shared clonotypes between healthy human individuals. The run depth of the assay was deep. Method: immunoSEQ multiplex PCR; TCRdb's copy keeps in-frame clones and lacks some. The sample shows millions of clones, approximately 94% of them seen only once. CDR3 length: 17 residues. The J segment lost 5 bases and the V segment lost 1 base, leaving 8 bases of the junction unmatched. The germline CDR1 and CDR2 sequences are SEHNR and FQNEAQ (reference sequence). The sample consisted of naive CD4+ T cells sorted from blood. As for subset: CD45RA+ positively selected. J is TRBJ2-5 and V is TRBV7-9; 12 bases are a match to TRBD2. The source of this sequence is a man aged 18 to 30 in good health. CDR3 DNA: TGTGCCAGCAGCTTAGGGGCTAGCGGGAGGGCCCTGGAGACCCAGTACTTC. Amino acid sequence: CASSLGASGRALETQYF.